The 9 T cell receptor beta chains below all came from one sample that was sequenced in a study of T cells in Graves' hyperthyroidism and ophthalmopathy. Regions amplified from RNA transcripts were the TCR beta CDR3 regions. A first-round RT-PCR of the TCR CDR3 used the HTBI primer set. TCRdb analysed the multiplex PCR reads with MiXCR anew, one entry per CDR3 protein. The profile covers 550,000 to 800,000 distinct CDR3 sequences, with roughly 17% appearing a single time and about 14% taken by the ten largest. Source material: blood. These TCRs come from a man aged 45-65 years with Graves' hyperthyroidism.

This clonotype was seen at least ten times. J is TRBJ2-1 and V is TRBV7-3; 9 nucleotides line up with TRBD1. Losses at the gene ends were 5 bases for V and 8 bases for J; bases not matched to a gene: 4. The germline gives CDR1 SGHTA, CDR2 FQGTGA. The CDR3 is 13 residues long. The CDR3 loop is CASSMGQGDEQFF. Written as DNA, the CDR3 is TGTGCCAGCAGCATGGGACAGGGCGATGAGCAGTTCTTC. Complete variable domain (other parts from reference TRBV7-3 and TRBJ2-1): GAGVSQTPSNKVTEKGKYVELRCDPISGHTALYWYRQSLGQGPEFLIYFQGTGAADDSGLPNDRFFAVRPEGSVSTLKIQRTERGDSAVYLCASSMGQGDEQFFGPGTRLTVL.

This clonotype was seen many times. The CDR3 region is CASSFTSPGELFF. Written as DNA, the CDR3 is TGTGCCAGCAGTTTTACTAGCCCCGGGGAGCTGTTTTTT. The V call is TRBV27, the J call TRBJ2-2, with D tentatively TRBD2 (6 bases). The CDR3 loop spans 13 amino acids. V lost 3 bases, J lost 6 bases, and 8 bases lay in between. CDR1 and CDR2 (germline): MNHEY, SMNVEV (reference sequence).

This clonotype was observed many times. This chain links TRBV28 with TRBJ1-1; a possible D gene is TRBD1 (5 bases). Germline CDR1 is MDHEN and CDR2 is SYDVKM. This CDR3 comprises 13 residues. With 4 bases removed from V and 5 bases from J, the gap between germline ends came to 11 bases. The CDR3 bases are TGTGCCAGCAGTTGGGGCAGAGTAACTGAAGCTTTCTTT. Translation gives CASSWGRVTEAFF.

The rearrangement uses TRBV7-2 and TRBJ2-2; D not resolved. Trimming took 2 bases from V and 1 from J, leaving 2 bases between them. Looked up from germline, CDR1 is SGHTA and CDR2 is FQGNSA. The CDR3 sequence is 13 residues long. The CDR3 nucleotides are TGTGCCAGCAGCTTAAAGAACACCGGGGAGCTGTTTTTT. It yields the protein CASSLKNTGELFF.

This clonotype was detected many times. The rearrangement links TRBV6-1 to TRBJ1-6, with D hard to call. This CDR3 comprises 14 residues. Between the trimmed V and J ends, which lost 8 bases and 0 bases, there was a span of 8 bases. CDR1 is MNHNS, CDR2 SASEGT, per germline. This CDR3 is CASGESSYNSPLHF. The DNA of the CDR3 is TGTGCCAGCGGAGAGAGCTCCTATAATTCACCCCTCCACTTT.

The chain employs TRBV20-1 and TRBJ2-1; 9 positions match TRBD1. V trimming: 6 bases; J trimming: 0 bases; junction bases outside the gene matches: 6. The CDR3 is 15 amino acids. Germline V gene data show CDR1 as DFQATT and CDR2 as SNEGSKA (reference sequence). Here the CDR3 reads CSAPSTGGSYNEQFF. CDR3 bases: TGCAGTGCACCGTCGACAGGGGGCTCCTACAATGAGCAGTTCTTC.

Many counts were recorded for this clonotype. The chain couples TRBV28 to TRBJ2-7; a weak D match, TRBD1 (7 bases). CDR1 and CDR2 (germline): MDHEN, SYDVKM. This CDR3 spans 15 amino acids. V dropped 6 bases and J dropped 0 bases, with 15 bases sitting between them. In nucleotides, the CDR3 is TGTGCCAGCAGGGGAGGACAGGCTAGCTCCTACGAGCAGTACTTC. Amino acids: CASRGGQASSYEQYF.

This clonotype was counted at least ten times. DNA of the CDR3: TGTGCCAGCAGCTTAGCGTCTGCGGGGAACACTGAAGCTTTCTTT. Translation gives CASSLASAGNTEAFF. The rearrangement links TRBV7-9 to TRBJ1-1; D gene ambiguous. This CDR3 spans 15 amino acids. Trimming stripped 0 bases from V and 1 base from J, with 9 bases between. Germline CDR1 and CDR2: SEHNR and FQNEAQ (reference sequence).

This clonotype came up many times. This chain joins TRBV27 and TRBJ1-5, with TRBD1 as a possible D gene (5 bases). CDR1 MNHEY and CDR2 SMNVEV come from the germline V gene (reference sequence). The germline V and J ends were trimmed by 0 bases and 7 bases, with 13 bases remaining between them. The CDR3 is made up of 15 amino acids. The CDR3 DNA reads as TGTGCCAGCAGTTTATCGAATCAGGGCCACCAGCCCCAGCATTTT. It is translated as CASSLSNQGHQPQHF.